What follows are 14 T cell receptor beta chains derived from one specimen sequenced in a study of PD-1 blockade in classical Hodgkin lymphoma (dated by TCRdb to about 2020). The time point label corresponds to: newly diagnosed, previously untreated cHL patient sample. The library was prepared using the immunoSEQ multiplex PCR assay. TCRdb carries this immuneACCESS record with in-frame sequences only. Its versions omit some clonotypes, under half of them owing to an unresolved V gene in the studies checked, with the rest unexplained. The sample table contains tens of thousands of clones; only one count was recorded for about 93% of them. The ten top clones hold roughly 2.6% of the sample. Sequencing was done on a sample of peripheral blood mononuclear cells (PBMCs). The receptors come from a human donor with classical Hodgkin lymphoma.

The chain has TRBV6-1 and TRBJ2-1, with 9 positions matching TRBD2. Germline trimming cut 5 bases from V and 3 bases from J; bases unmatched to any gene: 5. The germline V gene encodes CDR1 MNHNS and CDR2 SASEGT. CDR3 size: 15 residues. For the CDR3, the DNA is TGTGCCAGCAGTATAGCGGGAGATCTCTACAATGAGCAGTTCTTC. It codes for CASSIAGDLYNEQFF.

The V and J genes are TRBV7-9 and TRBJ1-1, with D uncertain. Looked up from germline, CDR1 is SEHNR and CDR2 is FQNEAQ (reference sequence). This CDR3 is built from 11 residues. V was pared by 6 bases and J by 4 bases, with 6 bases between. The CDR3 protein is CASSRGTEAFF. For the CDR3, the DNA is TGTGCCAGCAGTCGGGGCACTGAAGCTTTCTTT.

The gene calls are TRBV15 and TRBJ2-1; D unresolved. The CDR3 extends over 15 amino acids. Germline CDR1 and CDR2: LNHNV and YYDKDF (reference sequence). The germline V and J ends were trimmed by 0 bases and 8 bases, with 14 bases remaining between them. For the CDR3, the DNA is TGTGCCACCAGCAGAGACCCTACCGCGGTCGATGAGCAGTTCTTC. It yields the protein CATSRDPTAVDEQFF.

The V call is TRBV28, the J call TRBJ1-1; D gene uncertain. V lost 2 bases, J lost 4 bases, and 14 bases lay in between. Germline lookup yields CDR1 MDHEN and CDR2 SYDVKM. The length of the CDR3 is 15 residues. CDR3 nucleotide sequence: TGTGCCAGCAGTTTAAATAGGGTGATGGGCACTGAAGCTTTCTTT. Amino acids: CASSLNRVMGTEAFF.

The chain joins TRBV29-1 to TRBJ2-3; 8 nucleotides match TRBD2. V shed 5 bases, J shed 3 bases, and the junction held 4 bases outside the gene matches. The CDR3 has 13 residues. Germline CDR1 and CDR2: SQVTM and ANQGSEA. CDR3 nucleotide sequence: TGCAGCGTTCATAAGCGGGGGACAGATACGCAGTATTTT. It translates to CSVHKRGTDTQYF.

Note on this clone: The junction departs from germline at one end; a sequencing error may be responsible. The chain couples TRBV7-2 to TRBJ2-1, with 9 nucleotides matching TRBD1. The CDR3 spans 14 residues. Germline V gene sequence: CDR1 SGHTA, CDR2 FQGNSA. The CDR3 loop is CASSLQAQGAEEFF. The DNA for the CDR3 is TGTGCCAGCAGCTTACAGGCACAGGGGGCTGAGGAGTTCTTC.

CDR3 in DNA: TGTGCCAGCAGCTTAGGGGCAGGGGGCGACGTGGCTGAAGCTTTCTTT. Translating gives CASSLGAGGDVAEAFF. The chain uses TRBV7-9 and TRBJ1-1; 8 nucleotides agree with TRBD1. Germline CDR1 reads SEHNR; CDR2 reads FQNEAQ (reference sequence). The CDR3 runs 16 residues. The J segment lost 6 bases and the V segment lost 1 base, leaving 10 bases of the junction unmatched.

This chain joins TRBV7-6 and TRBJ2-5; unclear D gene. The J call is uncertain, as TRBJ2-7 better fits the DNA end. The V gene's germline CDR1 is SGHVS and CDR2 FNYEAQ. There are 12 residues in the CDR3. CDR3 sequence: CASSLESYEQYF. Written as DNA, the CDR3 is TGTGCCAGCAGCTTAGAGTCCTACGAGCAGTACTTC.

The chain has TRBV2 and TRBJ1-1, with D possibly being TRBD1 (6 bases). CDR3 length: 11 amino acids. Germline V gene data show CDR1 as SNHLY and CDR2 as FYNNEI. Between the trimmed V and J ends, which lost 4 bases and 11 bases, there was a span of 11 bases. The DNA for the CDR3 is TGTGCCAGCAGTGTAGGGACACCCGCTTTCTTT. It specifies CASSVGTPAFF.

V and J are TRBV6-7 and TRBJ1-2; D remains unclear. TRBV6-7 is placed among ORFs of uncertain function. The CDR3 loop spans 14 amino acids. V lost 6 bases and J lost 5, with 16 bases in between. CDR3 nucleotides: TGTGCCAGCAGCAAGAAGACGGTTCATTATGGCTACACCTTC. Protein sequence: CASSKKTVHYGYTF.

The CDR3 DNA sequence: TGTGCCTGGAATGTACAGGGGACTGAAGCTTTCTTT. This codes for CAWNVQGTEAFF. V is TRBV30 and J is TRBJ1-1; 7 bases are a match to TRBD1. In germline, CDR1 is GTSNPN, CDR2 SVGIG (reference sequence). This CDR3 comprises 12 residues. The J segment lost 5 bases and the V segment lost 4 bases, leaving 4 bases of the junction unmatched.

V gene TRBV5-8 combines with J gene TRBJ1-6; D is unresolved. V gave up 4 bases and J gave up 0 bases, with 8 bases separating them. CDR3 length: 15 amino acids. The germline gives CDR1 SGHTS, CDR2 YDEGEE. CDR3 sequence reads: CASSLLTSYNSPLHF. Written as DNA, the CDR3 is TGTGCCAGCAGCCTGTTGACCTCCTATAATTCACCCCTCCACTTT.

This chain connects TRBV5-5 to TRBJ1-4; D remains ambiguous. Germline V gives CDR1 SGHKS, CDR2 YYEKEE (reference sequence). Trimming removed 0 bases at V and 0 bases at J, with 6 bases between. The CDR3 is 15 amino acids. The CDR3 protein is CASSLDIATNEKLFF. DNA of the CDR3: TGTGCCAGCAGCTTGGATATCGCAACTAATGAAAAACTGTTTTTT.

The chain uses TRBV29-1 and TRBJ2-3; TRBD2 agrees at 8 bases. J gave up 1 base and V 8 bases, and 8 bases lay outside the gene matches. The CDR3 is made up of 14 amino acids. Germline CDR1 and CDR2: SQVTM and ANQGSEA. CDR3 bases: TGCAGCACGAGTCGAGCGGGGGGCACAGATACGCAGTATTTT. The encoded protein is CSTSRAGGTDTQYF.